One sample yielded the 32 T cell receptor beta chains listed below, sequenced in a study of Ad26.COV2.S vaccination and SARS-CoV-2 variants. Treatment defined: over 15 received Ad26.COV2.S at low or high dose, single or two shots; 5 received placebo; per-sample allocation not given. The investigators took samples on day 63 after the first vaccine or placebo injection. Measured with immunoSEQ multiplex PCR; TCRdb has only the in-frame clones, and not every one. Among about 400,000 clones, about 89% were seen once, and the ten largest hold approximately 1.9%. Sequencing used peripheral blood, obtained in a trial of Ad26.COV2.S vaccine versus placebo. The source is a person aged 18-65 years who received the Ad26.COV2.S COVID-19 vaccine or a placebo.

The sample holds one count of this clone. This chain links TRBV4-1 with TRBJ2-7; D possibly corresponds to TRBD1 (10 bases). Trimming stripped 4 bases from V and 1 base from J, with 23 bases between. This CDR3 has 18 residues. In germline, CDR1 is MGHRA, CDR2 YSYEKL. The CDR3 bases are TGCGCCAGCAGCCTCCGGACAGGGGGAGGACTAGCGTCCTACGAGCAGTACTTC. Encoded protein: CASSLRTGGGLASYEQYF.

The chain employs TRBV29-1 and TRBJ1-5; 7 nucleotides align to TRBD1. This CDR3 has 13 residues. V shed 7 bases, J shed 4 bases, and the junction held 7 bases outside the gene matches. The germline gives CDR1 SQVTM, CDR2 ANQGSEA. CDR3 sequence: CSGGAGGNQPQHF. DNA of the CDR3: TGCAGCGGTGGGGCAGGGGGGAATCAGCCCCAGCATTTT.

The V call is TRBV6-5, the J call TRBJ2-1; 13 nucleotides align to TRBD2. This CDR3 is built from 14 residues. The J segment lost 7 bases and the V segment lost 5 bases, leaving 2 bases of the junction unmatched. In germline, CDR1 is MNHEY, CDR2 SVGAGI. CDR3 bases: TGTGCCAGCAGTACTAGCGGGAGGGGGAATGAGCAGTTCTTC. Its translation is CASSTSGRGNEQFF.

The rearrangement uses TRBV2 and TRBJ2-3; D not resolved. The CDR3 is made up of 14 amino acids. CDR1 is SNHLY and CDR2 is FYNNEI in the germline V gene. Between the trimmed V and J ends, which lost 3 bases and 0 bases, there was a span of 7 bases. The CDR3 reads CASSELASTDTQYF. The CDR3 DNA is TGTGCCAGCAGTGAGTTGGCGAGCACAGATACGCAGTATTTT. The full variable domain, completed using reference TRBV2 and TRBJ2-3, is EPEVTQTPSHQVTQMGQEVILRCVPISNHLYFYWYRQILGQKVEFLVSFYNNEISEKSEIFDDQFSVERPDGSNFTLKIRSTKLEDSAMYFCASSELASTDTQYFGPGTRLTVL.

The CDR3, as DNA: TGTGCCAGCAGCTTGGCGGGTTATTCCTACGAGCAGTACTTC. Translated: CASSLAGYSYEQYF. The chain uses TRBV5-6 and TRBJ2-7; no firm D call. The CDR3 is 14 amino acids. Trimming took off 0 bases at V and 1 base at J, with 8 bases between the two ends. From germline, CDR1 is SGHDT and CDR2 YYEEEE.

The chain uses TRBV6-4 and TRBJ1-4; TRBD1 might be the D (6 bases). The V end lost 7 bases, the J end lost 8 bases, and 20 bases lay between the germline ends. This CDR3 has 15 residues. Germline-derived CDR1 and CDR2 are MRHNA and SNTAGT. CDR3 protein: CASTTPGGVLEKLFF. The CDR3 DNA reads TGTGCCAGCACTACCCCTGGGGGCGTCTTAGAAAAACTGTTTTTT.

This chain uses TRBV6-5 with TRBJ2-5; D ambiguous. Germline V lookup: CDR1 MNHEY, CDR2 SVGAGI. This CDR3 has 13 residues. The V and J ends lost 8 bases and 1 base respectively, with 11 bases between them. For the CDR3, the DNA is TGTGCCAGCCGTCCTGACATCCAAGAGACCCAGTACTTC. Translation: CASRPDIQETQYF.

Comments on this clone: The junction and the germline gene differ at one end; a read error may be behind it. CDR3 coding DNA: TGTGCCAGTAGTTTAGAAGGGAGGACAGCTGGACTAGCGGGTAACAATGAGCAGTTCTTC. Protein: CASSLEGRTAGLAGNNEQFF. The V call is TRBV19, the J call TRBJ2-1, with TRBD2 matching 11 bases. The CDR3 runs 20 residues. Germline CDR1 LNHDA, CDR2 SQIVND (reference sequence). The full variable domain, completed using reference TRBV19 and TRBJ2-1, is DGGITQSPKYLFRKEGQNVTLSCEQNLNHDAMYWYRQDPGQGLRLIYYSQIVNDFQKGDIAEGYSVSREKKESFPLTVTSAQKNPTAFYLCASSLEGRTAGLAGNNEQFFGPGTRLTVL.

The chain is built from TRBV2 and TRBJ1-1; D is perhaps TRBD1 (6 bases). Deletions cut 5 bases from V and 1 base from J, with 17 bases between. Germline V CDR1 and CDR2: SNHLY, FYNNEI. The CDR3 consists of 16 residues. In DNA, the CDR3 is TGTGCCAGCAGTCGGGACACGGGACATACGAACACTGAAGCTTTCTTT. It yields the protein CASSRDTGHTNTEAFF.

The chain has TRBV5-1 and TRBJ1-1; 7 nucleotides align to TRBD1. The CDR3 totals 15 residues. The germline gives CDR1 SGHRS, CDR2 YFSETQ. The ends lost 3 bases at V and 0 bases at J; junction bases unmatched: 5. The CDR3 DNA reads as TGCGCCAGCAGCTCGGGACAGACCATGAACACTGAAGCTTTCTTT. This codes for CASSSGQTMNTEAFF. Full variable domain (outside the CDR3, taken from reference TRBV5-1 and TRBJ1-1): KAGVTQTPRYLIKTRGQQVTLSCSPISGHRSVSWYQQTPGQGLQFLFEYFSETQRNKGNFPGRFSGRQFSNSRSEMNVSTLELGDSALYLCASSSGQTMNTEAFFGQGTRLTVV.

This CDR3 is CATSEDRAAGQFF. CDR3 DNA sequence: TGTGCCACCAGTGAGGACAGGGCGGCAGGGCAGTTCTTC. The chain combines TRBV24-1 with TRBJ2-1, with TRBD1 matching over 8 bases. The germline CDR1 and CDR2 sequences are KGHDR and SFDVKD. V lost 4 bases and J lost 12; bases outside the gene matches: 7. The CDR3 extends over 13 amino acids.

CDR3 coding DNA: TGCGCCAGCAGCCATAATTCGGGGGGCTCCTACGAGCAGTACTTC. Protein: CASSHNSGGSYEQYF. The chain couples TRBV4-1 to TRBJ2-7; 7 positions match TRBD2. Germline-derived CDR1 and CDR2 are MGHRA and YSYEKL. The trim removed 3 bases at V and 0 bases at J, leaving 5 bases unmatched. This CDR3 comprises 15 residues.

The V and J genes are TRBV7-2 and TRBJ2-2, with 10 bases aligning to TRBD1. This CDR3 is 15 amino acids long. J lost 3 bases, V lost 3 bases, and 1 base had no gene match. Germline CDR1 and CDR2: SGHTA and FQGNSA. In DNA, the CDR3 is TGTGCCAGCAGCTTGGACAGGGGGTACACCGGGGAGCTGTTTTTT. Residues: CASSLDRGYTGELFF.

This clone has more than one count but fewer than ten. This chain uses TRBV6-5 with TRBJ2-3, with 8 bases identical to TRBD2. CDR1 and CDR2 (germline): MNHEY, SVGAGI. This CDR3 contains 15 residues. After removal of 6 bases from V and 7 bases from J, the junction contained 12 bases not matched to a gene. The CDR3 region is CASRSGRPPSYTQYF. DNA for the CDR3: TGTGCCAGCAGAAGCGGGAGACCCCCTTCGTATACGCAGTATTTT.

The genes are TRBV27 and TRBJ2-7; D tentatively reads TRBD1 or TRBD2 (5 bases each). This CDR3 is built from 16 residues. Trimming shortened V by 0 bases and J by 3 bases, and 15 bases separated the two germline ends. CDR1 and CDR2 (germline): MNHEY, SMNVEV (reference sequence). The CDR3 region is CASSLSEDTRIYEQYF. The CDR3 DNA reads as TGTGCCAGCAGTTTATCGGAGGACACTAGAATCTACGAGCAGTACTTC.

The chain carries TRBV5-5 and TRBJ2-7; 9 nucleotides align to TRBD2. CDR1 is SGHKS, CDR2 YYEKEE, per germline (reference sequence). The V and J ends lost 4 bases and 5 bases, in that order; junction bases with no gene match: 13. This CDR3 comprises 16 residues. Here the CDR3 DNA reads TGTGCCAGCAGCCGGAGTGGACTAGCGAGGGCCAACGAGCAGTACTTC. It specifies CASSRSGLARANEQYF.

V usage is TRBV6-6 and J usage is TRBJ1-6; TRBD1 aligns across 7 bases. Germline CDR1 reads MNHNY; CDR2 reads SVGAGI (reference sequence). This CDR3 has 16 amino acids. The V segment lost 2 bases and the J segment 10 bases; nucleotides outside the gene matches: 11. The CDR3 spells CASSYAAGGGPSPLHF. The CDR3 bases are TGTGCCAGCAGTTACGCCGCGGGAGGGGGCCCCTCACCCCTCCACTTT.

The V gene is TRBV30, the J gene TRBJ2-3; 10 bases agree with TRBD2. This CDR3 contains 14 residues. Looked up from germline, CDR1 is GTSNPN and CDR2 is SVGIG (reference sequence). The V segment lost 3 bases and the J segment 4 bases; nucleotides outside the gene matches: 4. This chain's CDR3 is CAWRRLAGADTQYF. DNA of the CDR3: TGTGCCTGGAGACGGCTAGCGGGAGCAGATACGCAGTATTTT.

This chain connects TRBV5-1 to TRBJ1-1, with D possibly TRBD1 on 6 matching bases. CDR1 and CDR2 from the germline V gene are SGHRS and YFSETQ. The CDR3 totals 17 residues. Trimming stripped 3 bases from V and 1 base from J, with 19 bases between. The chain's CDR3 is CASSSTGFTAPNTEAFF. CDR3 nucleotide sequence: TGCGCCAGCAGCTCCACAGGGTTCACCGCACCGAACACTGAAGCTTTCTTT.

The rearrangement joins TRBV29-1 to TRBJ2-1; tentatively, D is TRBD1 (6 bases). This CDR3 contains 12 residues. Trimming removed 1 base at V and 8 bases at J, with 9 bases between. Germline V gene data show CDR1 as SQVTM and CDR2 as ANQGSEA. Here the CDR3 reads CSVEGGLHEQFF. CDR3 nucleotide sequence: TGCAGCGTTGAAGGGGGGCTCCATGAGCAGTTCTTC.

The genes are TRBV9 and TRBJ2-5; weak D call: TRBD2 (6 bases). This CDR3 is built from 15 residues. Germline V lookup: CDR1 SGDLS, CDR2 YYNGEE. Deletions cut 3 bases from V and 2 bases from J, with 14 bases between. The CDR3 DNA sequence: TGTGCCAGCAGCGCCTCCGGGACTGGGCAAGAGACCCAGTACTTC. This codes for CASSASGTGQETQYF. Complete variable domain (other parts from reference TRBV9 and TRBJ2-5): DSGVTQTPKHLITATGQRVTLRCSPRSGDLSVYWYQQSLDQGLQFLIQYYNGEERAKGNILERFSAQQFPDLHSELNLSSLELGDSALYFCASSASGTGQETQYFGPGTRLLVL.

CDR3 residues: CASSEQGNYEQYF. The CDR3 nucleotides are TGTGCCAGCAGTGAGCAGGGAAACTACGAGCAGTACTTC. The J gene is TRBJ2-7, the V gene TRBV6-1, with a weak D call TRBD1 (5 bases). This CDR3 is 13 amino acids long. Trimming pared 3 bases from V and 3 bases from J, leaving 9 bases between. The germline V gene has CDR1 MNHNS and CDR2 SASEGT.

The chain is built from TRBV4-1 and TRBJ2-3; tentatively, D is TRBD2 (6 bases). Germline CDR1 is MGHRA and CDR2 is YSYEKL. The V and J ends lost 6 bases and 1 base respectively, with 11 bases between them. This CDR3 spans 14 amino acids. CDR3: CASRKPGGTDTQYF. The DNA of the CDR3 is TGCGCCAGCAGGAAGCCGGGGGGCACAGATACGCAGTATTTT.

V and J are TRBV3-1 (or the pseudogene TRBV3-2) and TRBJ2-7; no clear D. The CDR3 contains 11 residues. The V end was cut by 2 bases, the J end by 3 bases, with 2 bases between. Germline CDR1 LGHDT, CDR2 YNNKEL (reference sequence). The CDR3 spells CASSQLYEQYF. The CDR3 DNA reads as TGTGCCAGCAGCCAACTCTACGAGCAGTACTTC.

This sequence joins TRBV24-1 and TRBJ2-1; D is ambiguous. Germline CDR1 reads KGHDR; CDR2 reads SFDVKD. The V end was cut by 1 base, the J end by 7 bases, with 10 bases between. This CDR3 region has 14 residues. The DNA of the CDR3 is TGTGCCACCAGTGATTTAAACAACCGGAATGAGCAGTTCTTC. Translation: CATSDLNNRNEQFF.

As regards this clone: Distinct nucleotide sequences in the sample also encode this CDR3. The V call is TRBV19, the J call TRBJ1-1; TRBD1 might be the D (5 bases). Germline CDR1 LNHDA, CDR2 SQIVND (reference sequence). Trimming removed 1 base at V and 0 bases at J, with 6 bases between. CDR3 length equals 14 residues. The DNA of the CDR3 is TGTGCCAGTAGTATAGGGGGGATGAACACTGAAGCTTTCTTT. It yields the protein CASSIGGMNTEAFF.

The CDR3 nucleotides read TGTGCCAGCAGCTTCGGGGGAGTGGTCTCCTACGAGCAGTACTTC. It is translated as CASSFGGVVSYEQYF. The rearrangement links TRBV5-4 to TRBJ2-7; weak D call: TRBD2 (6 bases). The CDR3 is 15 amino acids. V lost 2 bases to trimming and J lost 0 bases, with 12 bases between them. Germline loops: CDR1 SGHNT, CDR2 YYREEE (reference sequence).

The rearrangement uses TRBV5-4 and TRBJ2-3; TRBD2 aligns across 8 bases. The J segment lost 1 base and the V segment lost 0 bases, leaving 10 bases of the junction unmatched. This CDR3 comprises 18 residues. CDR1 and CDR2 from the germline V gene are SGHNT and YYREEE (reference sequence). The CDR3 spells CASSLDLAGLGGTDTQYF. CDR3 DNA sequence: TGTGCCAGCAGCTTGGACCTAGCGGGCCTGGGGGGCACAGATACGCAGTATTTT.

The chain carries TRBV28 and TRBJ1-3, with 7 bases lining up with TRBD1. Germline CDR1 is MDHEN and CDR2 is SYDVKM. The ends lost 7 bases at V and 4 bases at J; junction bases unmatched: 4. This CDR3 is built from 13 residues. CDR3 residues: CASTPGQGNTIYF. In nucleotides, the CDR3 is TGTGCCAGCACTCCGGGACAGGGAAACACCATATATTTT.

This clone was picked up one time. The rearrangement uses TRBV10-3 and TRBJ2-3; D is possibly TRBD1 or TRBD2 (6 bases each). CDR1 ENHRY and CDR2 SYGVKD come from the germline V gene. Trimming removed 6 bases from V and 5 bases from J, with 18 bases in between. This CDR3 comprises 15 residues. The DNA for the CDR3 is TGTGCCATCAGCGTAGCGGTGGGGGCCGTAGATACGCAGTATTTT. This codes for CAISVAVGAVDTQYF.

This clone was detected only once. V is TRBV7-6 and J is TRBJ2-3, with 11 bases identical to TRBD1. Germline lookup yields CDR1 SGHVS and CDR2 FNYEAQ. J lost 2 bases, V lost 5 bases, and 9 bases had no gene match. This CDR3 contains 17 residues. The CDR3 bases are TGTGCCAGCAGCCCCCTCGGACAGGGGGCTAACACAGATACGCAGTATTTT. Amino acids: CASSPLGQGANTDTQYF.

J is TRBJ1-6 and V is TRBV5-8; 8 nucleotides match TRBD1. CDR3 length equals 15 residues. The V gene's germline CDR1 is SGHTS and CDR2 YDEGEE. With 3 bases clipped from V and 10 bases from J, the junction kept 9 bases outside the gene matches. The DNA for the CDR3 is TGTGCCAGCAGCTCATCCGGACAGGGATTGTCACCCCTCCACTTT. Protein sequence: CASSSSGQGLSPLHF.